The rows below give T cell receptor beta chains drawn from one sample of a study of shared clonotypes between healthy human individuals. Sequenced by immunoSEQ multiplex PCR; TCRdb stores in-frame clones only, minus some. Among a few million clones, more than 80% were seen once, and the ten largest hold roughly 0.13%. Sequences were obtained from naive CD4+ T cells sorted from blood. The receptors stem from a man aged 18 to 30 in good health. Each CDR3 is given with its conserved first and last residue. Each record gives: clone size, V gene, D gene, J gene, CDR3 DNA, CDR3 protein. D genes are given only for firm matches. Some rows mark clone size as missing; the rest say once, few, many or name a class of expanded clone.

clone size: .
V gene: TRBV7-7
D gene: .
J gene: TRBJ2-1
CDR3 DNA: TGTGCTAGCAGCTTACGGGCGGGCATTGAGCAGTTCTTC
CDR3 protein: CASSLRAGIEQFF

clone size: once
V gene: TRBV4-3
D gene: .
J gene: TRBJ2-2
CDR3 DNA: TGCGCCAGCAGCCAAATGGGGGCGACCGGGGAGCTGTTTTTT
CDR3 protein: CASSQMGATGELFF

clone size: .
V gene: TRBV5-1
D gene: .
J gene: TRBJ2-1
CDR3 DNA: TGCGCCAGCAGCTTGGCCCCAGGGATCTCCTACAATGAGCAGTTCTTC
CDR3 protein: CASSLAPGISYNEQFF

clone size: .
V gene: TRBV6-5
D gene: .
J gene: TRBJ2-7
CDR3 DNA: TGTGCCAGCAGTTACTCCGACGGTAGCTCCTACGAGCAGTACTTC
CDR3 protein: CASSYSDGSSYEQYF

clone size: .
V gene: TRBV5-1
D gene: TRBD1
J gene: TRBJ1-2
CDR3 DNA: TGCGCCAGCAGCGCCTCGGGACAGATTGACTATGGCTACACCTTC
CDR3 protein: CASSASGQIDYGYTF

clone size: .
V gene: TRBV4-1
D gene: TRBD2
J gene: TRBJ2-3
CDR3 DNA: TGCGCCAGCAGCCAATCCCGGGCCAGCGGGAGGAGCACAGATACGCAGTATTTT
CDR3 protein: CASSQSRASGRSTDTQYF

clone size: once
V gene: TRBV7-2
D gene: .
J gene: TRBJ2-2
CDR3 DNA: TGTGCCAGCAGCTTACGTGGGGACACCGGGGAGCTGTTTTTT
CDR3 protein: CASSLRGDTGELFF

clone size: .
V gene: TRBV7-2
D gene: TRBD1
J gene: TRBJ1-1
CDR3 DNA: TGTGCCAGCAGCCCACGGACAGGGCTTACCCTTAGGAACACTGAAGCTTTCTTT
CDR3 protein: CASSPRTGLTLRNTEAFF

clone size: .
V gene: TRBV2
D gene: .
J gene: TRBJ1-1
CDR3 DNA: TGTGCCAGCAGTGGCATGAACACTGAAGCTTTCTTT
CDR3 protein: CASSGMNTEAFF

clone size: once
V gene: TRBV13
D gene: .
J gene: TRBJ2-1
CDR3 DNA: TGTGCCAGCAGCGCCGGGACAACCAATGAGCAGTTCTTC
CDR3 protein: CASSAGTTNEQFF

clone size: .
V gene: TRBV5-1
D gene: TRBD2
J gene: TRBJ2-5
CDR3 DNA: TGCGCCAGCAGCTTGGCCCTAGGCGGGGGAATAACCATCCAAGAGACCCAGTACTTC
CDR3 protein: CASSLALGGGITIQETQYF

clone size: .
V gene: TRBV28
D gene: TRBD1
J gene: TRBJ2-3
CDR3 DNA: TGTGCCAGCAGTAAAGAAGGACAGGGCTCAGATACGCAGTATTTT
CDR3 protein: CASSKEGQGSDTQYF

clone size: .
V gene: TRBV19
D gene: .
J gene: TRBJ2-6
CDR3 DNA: TGTGCCAGTGGTACAGGGAAATCTGGGGCCAACGTCCTGACTTTC
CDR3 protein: CASGTGKSGANVLTF

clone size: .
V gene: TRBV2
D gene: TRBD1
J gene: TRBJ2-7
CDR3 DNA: TGTGCCAGCAGGAGGGGGCGCCTCTCCTACGAGCAGTACTTC
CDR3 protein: CASRRGRLSYEQYF

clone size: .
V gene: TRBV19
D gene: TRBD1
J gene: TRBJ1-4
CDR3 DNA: TGTGCCAGTCGCGTCAAAGGGACAGGAAGGAATGAAAAACTGTTTTTT
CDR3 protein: CASRVKGTGRNEKLFF

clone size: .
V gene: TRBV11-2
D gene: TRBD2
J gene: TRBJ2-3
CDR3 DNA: TGTGCCAGCAGCTTAGCGGGGGGGCTTATAGATACGCAGTATTTT
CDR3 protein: CASSLAGGLIDTQYF

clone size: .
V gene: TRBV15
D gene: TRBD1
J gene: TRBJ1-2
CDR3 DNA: TGTGCCACCAGCAACCCCGGGACAGGGGCCTATGGCTACACCTTC
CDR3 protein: CATSNPGTGAYGYTF

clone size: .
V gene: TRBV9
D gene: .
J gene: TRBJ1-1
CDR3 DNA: TGTGCCAGCAGCGTATCGGCCAATACTGAAGCTTTCTTT
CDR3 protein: CASSVSANTEAFF

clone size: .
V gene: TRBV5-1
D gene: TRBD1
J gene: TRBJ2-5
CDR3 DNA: TGCGCCAGCAGCTTGAGGCCCCGACAGGGGCTAGGGATTGAGACCCAGTACTTC
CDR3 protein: CASSLRPRQGLGIETQYF

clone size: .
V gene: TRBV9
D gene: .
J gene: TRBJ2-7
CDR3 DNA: TGTGCCAGCAGCCCGCGGCAACAGGGTACGCCCTACGAGCAGTACTTC
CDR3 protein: CASSPRQQGTPYEQYF

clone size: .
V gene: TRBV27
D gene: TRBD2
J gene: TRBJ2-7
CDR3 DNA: TGTGCCAGCAGTTCGGTGACTAGCGGGCCTCTCTTC
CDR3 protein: CASSSVTSGPLF

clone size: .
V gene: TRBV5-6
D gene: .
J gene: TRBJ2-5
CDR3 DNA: TGTGCCAGCAGCTTGGTTACCAGTACCAAGGAGACCCAGTACTTC
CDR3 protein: CASSLVTSTKETQYF

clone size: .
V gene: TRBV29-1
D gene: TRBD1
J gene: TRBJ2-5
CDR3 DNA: TGCAGCGCTGACAGGGGCCAAGAGACCCAGTACTTC
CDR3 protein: CSADRGQETQYF

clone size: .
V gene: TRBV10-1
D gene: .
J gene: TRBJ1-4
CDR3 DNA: TGCGCCAGCAGTGATGGTCAGACTGAAAAACTGTTTTTT
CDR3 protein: CASSDGQTEKLFF

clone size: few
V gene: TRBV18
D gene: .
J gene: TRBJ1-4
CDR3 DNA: TGTGCCAGCTCACCACCGGGGATAGCCCCGTCCAAACTGTTTTTT
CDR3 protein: CASSPPGIAPSKLFF

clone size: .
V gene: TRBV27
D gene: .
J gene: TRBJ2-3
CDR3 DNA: TGTGCCAGCCGGAGGCAAAGCACAGATACGCAGTATTTT
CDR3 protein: CASRRQSTDTQYF

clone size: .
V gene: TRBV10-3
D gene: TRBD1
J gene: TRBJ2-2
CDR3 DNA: TGTGCCATCAGGGCGGCGGTATCAGGGGGCACCGGGGAGCTGTTTTTT
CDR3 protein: CAIRAAVSGGTGELFF

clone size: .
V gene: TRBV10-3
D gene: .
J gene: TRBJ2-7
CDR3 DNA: TGTGCCATCAGTTACACCGAAAGCTCCTACGAGCAGTACTTC
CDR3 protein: CAISYTESSYEQYF

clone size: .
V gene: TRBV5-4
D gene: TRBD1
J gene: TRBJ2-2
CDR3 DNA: TGTGCCAGCAGCTTGGCCTTAGACAGGGGAACCGGGGAGCTGTTTTTT
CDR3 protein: CASSLALDRGTGELFF

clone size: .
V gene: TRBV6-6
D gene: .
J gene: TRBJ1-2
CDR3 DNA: TGTGCAGGGAGTTGGCAGGGCCGTGGTGGCTACACCTTC
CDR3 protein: CAGSWQGRGGYTF

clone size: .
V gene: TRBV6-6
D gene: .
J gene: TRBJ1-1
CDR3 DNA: TGTGCCAGCAGTTACGAAAGGAACACTGAAGCTTTCTTT
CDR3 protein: CASSYERNTEAFF

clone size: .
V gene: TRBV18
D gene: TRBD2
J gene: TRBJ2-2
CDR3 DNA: TGTGCCAGCTCGCAAGCGGGGGTGGAGCTGTTTTTT
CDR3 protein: CASSQAGVELFF

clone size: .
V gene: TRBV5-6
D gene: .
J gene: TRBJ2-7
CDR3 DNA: TGTGCCAGCAGCACTGACGGCCTAGGCTCTTGGGAGCAGTACTTC
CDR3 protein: CASSTDGLGSWEQYF

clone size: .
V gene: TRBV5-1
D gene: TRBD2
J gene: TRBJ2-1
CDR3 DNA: TGCGCCAGCAGCTCCATAGCGGGGGGTCTCCCCACAAGCTCCTACAATGAGCAGTTCTTC
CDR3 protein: CASSSIAGGLPTSSYNEQFF

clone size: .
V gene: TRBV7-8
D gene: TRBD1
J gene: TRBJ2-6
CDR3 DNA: TGTGCCAGCAGCCTCAGGGGGCTGGGGGCCAACGTCCTGACTTTC
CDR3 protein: CASSLRGLGANVLTF

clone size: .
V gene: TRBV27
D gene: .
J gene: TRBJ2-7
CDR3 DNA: TGTGCCAGCATTCCGGGACACCTCTACGAGCAGTACTTC
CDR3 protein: CASIPGHLYEQYF

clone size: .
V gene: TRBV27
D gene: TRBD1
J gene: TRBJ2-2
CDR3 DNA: TGTGCCAGCAGTCCCCTGGACAGGGTGGACGGGGAGCTGTTTTTT
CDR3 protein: CASSPLDRVDGELFF

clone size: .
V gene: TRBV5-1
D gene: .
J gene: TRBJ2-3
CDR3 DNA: TGCGCCAGCAGCTTGTCTGGCACAGATACGCAGTATTTT
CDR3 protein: CASSLSGTDTQYF

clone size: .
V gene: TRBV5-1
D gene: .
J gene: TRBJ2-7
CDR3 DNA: TGCGCCAGCAGCCTCACGGTCTCCTACGAGCAGTACTTC
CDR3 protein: CASSLTVSYEQYF

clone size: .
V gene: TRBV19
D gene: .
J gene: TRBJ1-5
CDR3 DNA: TGTGCCAGTAGTTTCGACACGTTTGGGTATAGCAATCAGCCCCAGCATTTT
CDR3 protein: CASSFDTFGYSNQPQHF

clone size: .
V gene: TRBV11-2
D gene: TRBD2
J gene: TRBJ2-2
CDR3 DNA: TGTGCCAGCAGCTCCCCACTAGCGGCGAACACCGGGGAGCTGTTTTTT
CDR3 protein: CASSSPLAANTGELFF

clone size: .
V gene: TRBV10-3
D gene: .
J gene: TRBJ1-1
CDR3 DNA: TGTGCCATCAGTGAGCTCACCGGGACAACGAACACTGAAGCTTTCTTT
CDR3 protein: CAISELTGTTNTEAFF

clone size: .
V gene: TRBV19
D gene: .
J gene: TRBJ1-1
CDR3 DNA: TGTGCCAGTAGTATCAGCAGAGACAGACAAGCTTTCTTT
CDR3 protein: CASSISRDRQAFF

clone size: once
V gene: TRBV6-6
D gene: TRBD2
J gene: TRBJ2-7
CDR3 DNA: TGTGCCAGCAGTGACGGGACTAGCATTTTAGAACAGTACTTC
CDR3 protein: CASSDGTSILEQYF